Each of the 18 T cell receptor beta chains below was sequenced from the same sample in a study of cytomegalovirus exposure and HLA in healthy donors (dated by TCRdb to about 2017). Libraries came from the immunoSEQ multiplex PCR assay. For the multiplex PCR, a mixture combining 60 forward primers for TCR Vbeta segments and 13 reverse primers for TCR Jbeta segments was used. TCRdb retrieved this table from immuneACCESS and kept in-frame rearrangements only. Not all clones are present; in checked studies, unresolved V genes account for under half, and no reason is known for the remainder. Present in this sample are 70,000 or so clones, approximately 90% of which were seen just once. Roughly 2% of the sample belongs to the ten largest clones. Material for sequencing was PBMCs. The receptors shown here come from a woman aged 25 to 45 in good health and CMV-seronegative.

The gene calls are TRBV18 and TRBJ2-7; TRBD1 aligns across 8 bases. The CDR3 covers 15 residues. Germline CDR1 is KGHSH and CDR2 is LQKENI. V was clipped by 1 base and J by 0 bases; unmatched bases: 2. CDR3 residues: CASSPLGQDSYEQYF. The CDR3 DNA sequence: TGTGCCAGCTCACCACTGGGACAGGACTCCTACGAGCAGTACTTC.

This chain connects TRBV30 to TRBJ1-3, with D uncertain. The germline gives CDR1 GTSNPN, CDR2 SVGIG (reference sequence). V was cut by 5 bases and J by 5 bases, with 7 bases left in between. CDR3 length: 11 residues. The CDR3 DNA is TGTGCCTGGTCGAGCAGAAACACCATATATTTT. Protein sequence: CAWSSRNTIYF.

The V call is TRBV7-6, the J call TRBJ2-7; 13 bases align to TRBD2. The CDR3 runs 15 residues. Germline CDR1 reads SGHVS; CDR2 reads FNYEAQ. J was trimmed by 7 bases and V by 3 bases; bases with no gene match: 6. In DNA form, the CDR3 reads TGTGCCAGCAGCTTTGGACTAGCGGGGGCCGGGGAGCAGTACTTC. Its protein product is CASSFGLAGAGEQYF.

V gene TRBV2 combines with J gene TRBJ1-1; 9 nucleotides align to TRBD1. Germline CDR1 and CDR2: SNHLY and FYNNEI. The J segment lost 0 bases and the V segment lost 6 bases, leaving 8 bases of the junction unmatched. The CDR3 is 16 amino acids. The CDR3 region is CASREPGQGMNTEAFF. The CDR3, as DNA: TGTGCCAGCAGGGAACCGGGACAGGGAATGAACACTGAAGCTTTCTTT.

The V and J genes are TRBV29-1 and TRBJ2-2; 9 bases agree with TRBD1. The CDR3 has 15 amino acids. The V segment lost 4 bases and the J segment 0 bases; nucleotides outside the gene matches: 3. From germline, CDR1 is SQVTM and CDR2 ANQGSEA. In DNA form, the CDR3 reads TGCAGCGTTGGACAGGGGGGCGCGAACACCGGGGAGCTGTTTTTT. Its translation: CSVGQGGANTGELFF.

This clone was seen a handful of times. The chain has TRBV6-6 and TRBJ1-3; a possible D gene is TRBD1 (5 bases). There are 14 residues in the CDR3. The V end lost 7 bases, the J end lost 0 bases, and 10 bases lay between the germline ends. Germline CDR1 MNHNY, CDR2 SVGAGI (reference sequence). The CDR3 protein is CASNTGSSGNTIYF. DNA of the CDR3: TGTGCCAGCAATACAGGCAGCTCTGGAAACACCATATATTTT.

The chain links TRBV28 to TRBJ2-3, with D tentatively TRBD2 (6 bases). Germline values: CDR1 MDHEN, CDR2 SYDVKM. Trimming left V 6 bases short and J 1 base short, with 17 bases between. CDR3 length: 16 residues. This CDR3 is CASREAQRVGTDTQYF. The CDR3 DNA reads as TGTGCCAGCAGGGAAGCGCAGCGGGTCGGCACAGATACGCAGTATTTT. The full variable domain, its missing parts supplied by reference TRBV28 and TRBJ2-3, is DVKVTQSSRYLVKRTGEKVFLECVQDMDHENMFWYRQDPGLGLRLIYFSYDVKMKEKGDIPEGYSVSREKKERFSLILESASTNQTSMYLCASREAQRVGTDTQYFGPGTRLTVL.

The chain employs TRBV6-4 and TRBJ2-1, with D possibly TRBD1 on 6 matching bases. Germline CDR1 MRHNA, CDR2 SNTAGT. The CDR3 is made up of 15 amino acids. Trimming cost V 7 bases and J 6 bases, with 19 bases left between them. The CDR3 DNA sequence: TGTGCCAGCACACCCAGGGGCCTAGGACCCAATGAGCAGTTCTTC. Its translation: CASTPRGLGPNEQFF.

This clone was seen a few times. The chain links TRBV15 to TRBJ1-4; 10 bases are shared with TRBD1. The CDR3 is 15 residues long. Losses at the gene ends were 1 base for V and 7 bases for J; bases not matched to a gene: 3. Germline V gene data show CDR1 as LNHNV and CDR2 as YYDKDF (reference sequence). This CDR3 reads CATSRGDRGTEKLFF. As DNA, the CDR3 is TGTGCCACCAGCAGAGGGGACAGGGGAACTGAAAAACTGTTTTTT.

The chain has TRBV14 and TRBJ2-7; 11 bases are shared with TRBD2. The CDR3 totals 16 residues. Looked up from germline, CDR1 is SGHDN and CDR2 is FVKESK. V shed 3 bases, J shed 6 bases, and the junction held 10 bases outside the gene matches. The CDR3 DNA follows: TGTGCCAGCAGCCACCCCGGGACTAGCGGTCCTAGCGAGCAGTACTTC. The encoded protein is CASSHPGTSGPSEQYF.

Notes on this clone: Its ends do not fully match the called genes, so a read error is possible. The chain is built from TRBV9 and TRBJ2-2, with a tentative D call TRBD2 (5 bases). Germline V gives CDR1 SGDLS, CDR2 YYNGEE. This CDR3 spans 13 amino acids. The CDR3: CASSVGLGGQLFF. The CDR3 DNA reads TGTGCCAGCAGCGTCGGACTCGGCGGGCAGCTGTTTTTT.

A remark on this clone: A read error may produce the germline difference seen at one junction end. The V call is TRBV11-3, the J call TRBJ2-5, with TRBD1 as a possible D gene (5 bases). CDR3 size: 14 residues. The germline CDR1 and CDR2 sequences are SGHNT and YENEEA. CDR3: CASSVDSKQETQYF. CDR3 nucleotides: TGTGCCAGCAGCGTAGACAGTAAGCAAGAGACCCAGTACTTC.

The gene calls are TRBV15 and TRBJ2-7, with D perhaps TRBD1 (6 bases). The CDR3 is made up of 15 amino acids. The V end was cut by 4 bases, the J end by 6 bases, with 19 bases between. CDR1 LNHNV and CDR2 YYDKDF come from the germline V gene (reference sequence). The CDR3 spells CATSIASRTVAEQYF. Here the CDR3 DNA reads TGTGCCACCAGCATAGCTTCCAGGACAGTAGCCGAGCAGTACTTC.

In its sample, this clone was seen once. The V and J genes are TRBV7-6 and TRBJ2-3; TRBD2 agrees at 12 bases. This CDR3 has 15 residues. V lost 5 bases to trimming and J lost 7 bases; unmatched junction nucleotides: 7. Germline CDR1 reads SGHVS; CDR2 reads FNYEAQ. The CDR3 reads CASSPTGLAGNTQYF. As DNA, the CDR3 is TGTGCCAGCAGCCCGACCGGACTAGCGGGAAATACGCAGTATTTT.

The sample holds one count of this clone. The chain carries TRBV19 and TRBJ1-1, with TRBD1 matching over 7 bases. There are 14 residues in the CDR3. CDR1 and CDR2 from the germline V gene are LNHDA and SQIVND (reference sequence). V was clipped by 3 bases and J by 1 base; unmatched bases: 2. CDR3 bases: TGTGCCAGTAGTATGGGACAGAGGAACACTGAAGCTTTCTTT. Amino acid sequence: CASSMGQRNTEAFF.

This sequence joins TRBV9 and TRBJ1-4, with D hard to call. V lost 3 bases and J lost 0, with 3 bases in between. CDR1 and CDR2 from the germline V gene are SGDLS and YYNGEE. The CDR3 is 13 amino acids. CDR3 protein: CASSAATNEKLFF. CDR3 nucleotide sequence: TGTGCCAGCAGCGCTGCAACTAATGAAAAACTGTTTTTT.

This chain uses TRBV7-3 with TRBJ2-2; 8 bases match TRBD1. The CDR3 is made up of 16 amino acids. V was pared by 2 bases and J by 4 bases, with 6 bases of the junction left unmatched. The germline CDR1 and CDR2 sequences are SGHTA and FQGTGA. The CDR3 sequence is CASSLGLQGATGELFF. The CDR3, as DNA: TGTGCCAGCAGCTTAGGCCTCCAGGGGGCCACCGGGGAGCTGTTTTTT.

As DNA, the CDR3 is TGTGCCAGCTCACTAGGGGGACACGGGGAGCTGTTTTTT. Translated, it gives CASSLGGHGELFF. This sequence joins TRBV2 and TRBJ2-2, with D maybe TRBD1 (6 bases). This CDR3 spans 13 amino acids. Germline CDR1 reads SNHLY; CDR2 reads FYNNEI. V lost 8 bases and J 7 bases, leaving 14 bases between the germline ends.